These 7 T cell receptor beta chains share one sample of origin, sequenced in a study of cytomegalovirus exposure and HLA in healthy donors. Only in-frame clones appear in the TCRdb table, and some are missing; sequencing was by immunoSEQ multiplex PCR. The repertoire holds 100,000 or so clones, with about 95% as singletons. The sequenced sample was PBMCs. The source is a woman aged 18-29 years in good health and CMV-seronegative.

The rearrangement links TRBV30 to TRBJ1-2, with 7 bases aligning to TRBD1. The V and J ends lost 7 bases and 4 bases, in that order; junction bases with no gene match: 6. The germline CDR1 and CDR2 sequences are GTSNPN and SVGIG (reference sequence). The CDR3 totals 12 residues. The CDR3 loop reads CAFRQGSYGYTF. CDR3 in DNA: TGTGCCTTTCGACAGGGTAGCTATGGCTACACCTTC.

V usage is TRBV6-1 and J usage is TRBJ2-7, with 8 bases identical to TRBD1. This CDR3 region has 14 residues. The V gene end was trimmed by 1 base and the J gene end by 12 bases; junction bases not matched to a gene: 11. Per the germline V gene, CDR1 is MNHNS and CDR2 is SASEGT. For the CDR3, the DNA is TGTGCCAGCAGTGAAGAAGTGGACAGGGCGGACCCGTACTTC. Residues: CASSEEVDRADPYF.

The chain is built from TRBV30 and TRBJ2-3; weak D call: TRBD2 (7 bases). The V gene lost 6 bases and the J gene lost 4 bases, with 20 bases spanning the gap. There are 15 residues in the CDR3. CDR1 is GTSNPN, CDR2 SVGIG, per germline (reference sequence). CDR3 loop: CACDGGRIDPDTQYF. The CDR3, as DNA: TGTGCCTGCGACGGGGGGCGGATAGACCCAGATACGCAGTATTTT.

This rearrangement joins TRBV6-4 to TRBJ2-1; a weak D match, TRBD1 (6 bases). The CDR3 runs 15 residues. Germline V gene sequence: CDR1 MRHNA, CDR2 SNTAGT. V lost 6 bases and J lost 4, with 16 bases in between. The DNA for the CDR3 is TGTGCCAGCAGCCCCGAGGGGGAGCATTACAATGAGCAGTTCTTC. Translating gives CASSPEGEHYNEQFF.

The chain has TRBV18 and TRBJ2-5; perhaps TRBD1 as D (6 bases). Germline CDR1 and CDR2: KGHSH and LQKENI. The CDR3 runs 15 residues. The V and J ends lost 5 bases and 2 bases respectively, with 15 bases between them. This CDR3 is CASSSTGTPQETQYF. CDR3 nucleotide sequence: TGTGCCAGCTCATCTACCGGGACACCTCAAGAGACCCAGTACTTC.

V is TRBV7-8 and J is TRBJ2-1; TRBD2 aligns across 11 bases. Germline V gene lookup returns CDR1 SGHVS and CDR2 FQNEAQ. Losses at the gene ends were 7 bases for V and 3 bases for J; bases not matched to a gene: 8. This CDR3 is 16 amino acids long. CDR3 DNA: TGTGCCAGCACACCGCCGGGACTAGCGGTCTACAATGAGCAGTTCTTC. Protein: CASTPPGLAVYNEQFF.

The CDR3 DNA is TGCGCCAGCAGCCCGGGGACAGCCCCTGGGGCCAACGTCCTGACTTTC. It codes for CASSPGTAPGANVLTF. This sequence joins TRBV5-1 and TRBJ2-6; 7 positions match TRBD1. Germline values: CDR1 SGHRS, CDR2 YFSETQ. V dropped 4 bases and J dropped 2; count of bases not matched to a gene: 6. The CDR3 covers 16 residues.